Given below is one T cell receptor beta chain in context. These data originate in a study of OX40 agonist ivuxolimab in advanced cancers. This table comes from immunoSEQ multiplex PCR, and its TCRdb copy is limited to in-frame clones, with some not included. The profile shows under 25,000 clones, approximately 87% of them singletons. The V and J ends lost 0 bases and 8 bases respectively, with 13 bases between them. Germline V lookup: CDR1 SGHDN, CDR2 FVKESK. The CDR3 has 15 amino acids. This sequence was found in an adult with an advanced solid tumor such as melanoma, head and neck, liver or kidney cancer. The sequences come from CD4+ or CD8+ T cells sorted from blood, collected in a trial of the OX40 agonist ivuxolimab. This chain links TRBV14 with TRBJ2-2; D gene uncertain. CDR3 residues: CASSQEAVLLGELFF. The CDR3 nucleotides read TGTGCCAGCAGCCAAGAGGCGGTACTGCTTGGGGAGCTGTTTTTT.